The 20 T cell receptor beta chains presented below share a single source sample, sequenced in a study of shared clonotypes between healthy human individuals. CD8 cells regarded as naive lacked CD45RO, were positively chosen for CCR7, and omitted terminally differentiated effector memory CD45RA+ cells. The table came from immunoSEQ multiplex PCR; TCRdb's copy has only in-frame clones and leaves some out. This table has around 2.1 million clones, 85% to 95% appearing once. Input material: naive CD8+ T cells from PBMCs. These receptors all come from a man aged 18 to 35 in good health. Some clones in this sample may be carry-over from other donors' samples.

This chain links TRBV7-9 with TRBJ2-2, with TRBD2 matching 10 bases. Unmatched junction bases numbered 13, after V lost 5 bases and J lost 1 base. Germline V CDR1 and CDR2: SEHNR, FQNEAQ (reference sequence). CDR3 length: 19 residues. CDR3 nucleotide sequence: TGTGCCAGCAGCGGATCAAGACCCGGACTAGCGGAGAACACCGGGGAGCTGTTTTTT. It yields the protein CASSGSRPGLAENTGELFF.

This clone was seen once. V is TRBV19 and J is TRBJ2-4, with a weak D call TRBD2 (6 bases). This CDR3 has 15 residues. V dropped 5 bases and J dropped 1 base, with 12 bases sitting between them. CDR1 is LNHDA, CDR2 SQIVND, per germline (reference sequence). The CDR3 DNA reads as TGTGCCAGTAGTGCTCTTGGGGGGGCCAAAAACATTCAGTACTTC. Its translation: CASSALGGAKNIQYF.

The V call is TRBV5-4, the J call TRBJ1-1; D is undetermined. This CDR3 is built from 13 residues. Germline values: CDR1 SGHNT, CDR2 YYREEE (reference sequence). Trimming removed 0 bases at V and 1 base at J, with 4 bases between. DNA of the CDR3: TGTGCCAGCAGCTTGGCAGAGAACACTGAAGCTTTCTTT. Protein sequence: CASSLAENTEAFF. Complete variable domain (other parts from reference TRBV5-4 and TRBJ1-1): ETGVTQSPTHLIKTRGQQVTLRCSSQSGHNTVSWYQQALGQGPQFIFQYYREEENGRGNFPPRFSGLQFPNYSSELNVNALELDDSALYLCASSLAENTEAFFGQGTRLTVV.

The chain couples TRBV9 to TRBJ1-1, with no clear D. The germline gives CDR1 SGDLS, CDR2 YYNGEE. This CDR3 spans 13 amino acids. Trimming cost V 3 bases and J 1 base, with 7 bases left between them. The CDR3 loop is CASSEDPNTEAFF. In DNA form, the CDR3 reads TGTGCCAGCAGCGAGGACCCGAACACTGAAGCTTTCTTT.

The chain has TRBV2 and TRBJ2-5; 7 nucleotides line up with TRBD1. The germline CDR1 and CDR2 sequences are SNHLY and FYNNEI. V trimming: 3 bases; J trimming: 3 bases; junction bases outside the gene matches: 7. The CDR3 covers 15 residues. The CDR3 DNA follows: TGTGCCAGCAGTGATCGAGGTCAGGGGGAAGAGACCCAGTACTTC. Translation: CASSDRGQGEETQYF. Full variable domain (rest looked up from reference TRBV2 and TRBJ2-5): EPEVTQTPSHQVTQMGQEVILRCVPISNHLYFYWYRQILGQKVEFLVSFYNNEISEKSEIFDDQFSVERPDGSNFTLKIRSTKLEDSAMYFCASSDRGQGEETQYFGPGTRLLVL.

This chain links TRBV5-1 with TRBJ2-3, with 10 bases that match TRBD1. CDR1 is SGHRS, CDR2 YFSETQ, per germline. The CDR3 spans 17 residues. After removal of 0 bases from V and 0 bases from J, the junction contained 4 bases not matched to a gene. The CDR3 nucleotides are TGCGCCAGCAGCTTGGCAAGGACAGGGGGTAGCACAGATACGCAGTATTTT. Amino acids: CASSLARTGGSTDTQYF.

The chain carries TRBV2 and TRBJ2-5; no clear D. Trimming removed 2 bases from V and 4 bases from J, with 5 bases in between. This CDR3 has 12 amino acids. Per the germline V gene, CDR1 is SNHLY and CDR2 is FYNNEI. The CDR3 reads CASSEPVETQYF. CDR3 sequence (DNA): TGTGCCAGCAGTGAACCCGTAGAGACCCAGTACTTC.

The rearrangement joins TRBV7-3 to TRBJ2-5; D uncertain. V lost 5 bases and J lost 5, with 21 bases in between. CDR1 is SGHTA and CDR2 is FQGTGA in the germline V gene. CDR3 size: 16 residues. The CDR3 sequence: CASSPGPAGPGETQYF. CDR3 DNA sequence: TGTGCCAGCAGCCCCGGACCTGCAGGCCCCGGGGAGACCCAGTACTTC.

V usage is TRBV21-1 and J usage is TRBJ1-2. TRBV21-1 is a known pseudogene. This CDR3 contains 13 residues. As DNA, the CDR3 is TGTGCCAGCACTTGGGCGTATGTAGGGGGCTACACCTTC. This encodes CASTWAYVGGYTF.

The chain joins TRBV4-1 to TRBJ2-3; 8 bases fit TRBD1. The V and J ends lost 3 bases and 3 bases, in that order; junction bases with no gene match: 8. The CDR3 loop spans 16 amino acids. Germline loops: CDR1 MGHRA, CDR2 YSYEKL. As DNA, the CDR3 is TGCGCCAGCAGCCATGCCCGGGACAGGTCGACAGATACGCAGTATTTT. Encoded protein: CASSHARDRSTDTQYF.

This clone showed up just once. The V gene is TRBV10-3, the J gene TRBJ1-2; D not certain. In germline, CDR1 is ENHRY, CDR2 SYGVKD. The CDR3 is 15 amino acids. Trimming shortened V by 0 bases and J by 2 bases, and 10 bases separated the two germline ends. The CDR3 loop is CAISESAERNYGYTF. In DNA form, the CDR3 reads TGTGCCATCAGTGAGTCGGCTGAGAGGAACTATGGCTACACCTTC.

The V call is TRBV5-4, the J call TRBJ1-2; D may be TRBD1 (6 bases). Trimming stripped 0 bases from V and 7 bases from J, with 13 bases between. The germline V gene has CDR1 SGHNT and CDR2 YYREEE (reference sequence). The CDR3 covers 14 residues. The CDR3 region has the DNA TGTGCCAGCAGCTTGGACAGGGCAGCTCTTGGCTACACCTTC. It is translated as CASSLDRAALGYTF.

The chain has TRBV19 and TRBJ2-7; possibly TRBD1 for D (6 bases). Per germline, CDR1 LNHDA and CDR2 SQIVND (reference sequence). The V gene lost 3 bases and the J gene lost 3 bases, with 15 bases spanning the gap. The CDR3 length is 15 residues. CDR3 loop: CASSIDRRAVYEQYF. CDR3 sequence (DNA): TGTGCCAGTAGTATCGACAGGCGGGCCGTCTACGAGCAGTACTTC.

The V and J genes are TRBV5-8 and TRBJ2-7; D is uncertain. The V end was cut by 0 bases, the J end by 2 bases, with 9 bases between. In germline, CDR1 is SGHTS, CDR2 YDEGEE. The CDR3 totals 14 residues. For the CDR3, the DNA is TGTGCCAGCAGCTTGGTTCCCCGCGCCTACGAGCAGTACTTC. As protein: CASSLVPRAYEQYF.

This sequence joins TRBV5-4 and TRBJ1-2; 9 bases line up with TRBD1. Germline V CDR1 and CDR2: SGHNT, YYREEE (reference sequence). The CDR3 covers 15 residues. Trimming at V came to 4 bases and at J to 3 bases, leaving 7 bases not matched to a gene. The CDR3 loop reads CASSPLGQGYYGYTF. Here the CDR3 DNA reads TGTGCCAGCAGCCCCTTGGGACAGGGCTACTATGGCTACACCTTC.

This clone came up a few times. The J gene is TRBJ1-5, the V gene TRBV4-1, with D possibly TRBD1 on 5 matching bases. The CDR3 sequence is 17 residues long. The ends were cut back, 0 bases at V and 4 bases at J, with 16 bases in the middle. In germline, CDR1 is MGHRA, CDR2 YSYEKL. The CDR3 loop reads CASSQDGRGRGNQPQHF. CDR3 bases: TGCGCCAGCAGCCAAGACGGACGGGGTCGGGGGAATCAGCCCCAGCATTTT.

The chain has TRBV5-4 and TRBJ2-5; the D gene is possibly TRBD2 (6 bases). The germline V gene encodes CDR1 SGHNT and CDR2 YYREEE (reference sequence). Deletions cut 1 base from V and 4 bases from J, with 14 bases between. This CDR3 region has 15 residues. In DNA form, the CDR3 reads TGTGCCAGCAGCTTGAGGCGGGAAAGGGGAGAGACCCAGTACTTC. The encoded protein is CASSLRRERGETQYF.

V and J are TRBV7-9 and TRBJ2-3; 10 bases map to TRBD2. From germline, CDR1 is SEHNR and CDR2 FQNEAQ (reference sequence). V trimming: 9 bases; J trimming: 1 base; junction bases outside the gene matches: 1. This CDR3 comprises 13 residues. CDR3 sequence reads: CASLAGGTDTQYF. CDR3 nucleotide sequence: TGTGCCAGTCTAGCGGGAGGCACAGATACGCAGTATTTT.

The genes are TRBV27 and TRBJ2-7; D perhaps matches TRBD1 (7 bases). Between the trimmed V and J ends, which lost 5 bases and 7 bases, there was a span of 18 bases. This CDR3 is 14 amino acids long. Germline V lookup: CDR1 MNHEY, CDR2 SMNVEV (reference sequence). CDR3 residues: CASSPIGQAGEQYF. The CDR3 region has the DNA TGTGCCAGCAGTCCGATCGGACAGGCGGGGGAGCAGTACTTC.

The CDR3 DNA follows: TGTGCCAGCATCGATAGGGCGAACACCGGGGAGCTGTTTTTT. Translating it yields CASIDRANTGELFF. The chain carries TRBV28 and TRBJ2-2; D remains ambiguous. Trimming left V 7 bases short and J 0 bases short, with 9 bases between. Germline V gives CDR1 MDHEN, CDR2 SYDVKM. The CDR3 covers 14 residues.